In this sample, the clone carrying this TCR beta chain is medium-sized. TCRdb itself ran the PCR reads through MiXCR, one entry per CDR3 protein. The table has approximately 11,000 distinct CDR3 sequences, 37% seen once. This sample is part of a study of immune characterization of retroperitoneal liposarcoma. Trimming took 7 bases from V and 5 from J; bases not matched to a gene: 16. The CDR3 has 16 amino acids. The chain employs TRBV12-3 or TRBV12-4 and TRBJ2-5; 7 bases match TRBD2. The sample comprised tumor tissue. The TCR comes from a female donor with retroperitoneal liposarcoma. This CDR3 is CASTIGGSGVRETQYF. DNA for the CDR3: TGTGCCAGCACCATCGGGGGGTCCGGGGTCCGGGAGACCCAGTACTTC.